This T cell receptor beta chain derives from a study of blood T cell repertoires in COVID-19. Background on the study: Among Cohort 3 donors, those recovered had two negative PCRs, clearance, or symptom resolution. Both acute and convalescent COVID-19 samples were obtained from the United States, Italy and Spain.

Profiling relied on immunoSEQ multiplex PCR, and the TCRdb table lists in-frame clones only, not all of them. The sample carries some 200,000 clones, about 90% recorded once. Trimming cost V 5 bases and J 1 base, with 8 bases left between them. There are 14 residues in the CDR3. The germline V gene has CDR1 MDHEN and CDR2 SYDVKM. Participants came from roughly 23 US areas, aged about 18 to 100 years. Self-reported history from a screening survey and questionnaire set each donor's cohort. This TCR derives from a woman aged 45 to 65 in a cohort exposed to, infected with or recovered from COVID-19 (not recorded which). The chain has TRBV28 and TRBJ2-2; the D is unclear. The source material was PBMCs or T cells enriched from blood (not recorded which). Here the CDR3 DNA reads TGTGCCAGCAGTCTCCCCAGGAACACCGGGGAGCTGTTTTTT. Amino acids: CASSLPRNTGELFF.